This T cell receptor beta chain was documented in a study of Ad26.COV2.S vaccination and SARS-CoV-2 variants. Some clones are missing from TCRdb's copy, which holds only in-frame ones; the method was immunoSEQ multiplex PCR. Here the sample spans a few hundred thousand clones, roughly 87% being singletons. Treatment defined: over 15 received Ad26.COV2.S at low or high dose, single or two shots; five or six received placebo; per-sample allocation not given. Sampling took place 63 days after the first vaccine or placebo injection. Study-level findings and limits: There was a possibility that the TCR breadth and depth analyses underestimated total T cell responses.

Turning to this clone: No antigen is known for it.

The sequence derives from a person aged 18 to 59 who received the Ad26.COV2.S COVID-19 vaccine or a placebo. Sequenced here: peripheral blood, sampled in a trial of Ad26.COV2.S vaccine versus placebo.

In DNA form, the CDR3 reads TGTGCCAGCAGCCGAGAGGAGGGACTAGCATCAACGGATACGCAGTATTTT. Translation gives CASSREEGLASTDTQYF. The V and J genes are TRBV4-2 and TRBJ2-3, with TRBD2 matching 9 bases. V shed 4 bases, J shed 6 bases, and the junction held 14 bases outside the gene matches. Per germline, CDR1 LGHNA and CDR2 YNFKEQ. The CDR3 has 17 amino acids.